Sequencing of this T cell receptor (beta chain) was carried out in a study of T-cell memory formation after mild COVID-19. At the level of the study: In these data, TCR clusters were largely donor specific.

The study's findings and limits: Day 15 to 85 contracting clones showed balanced CD4/CD8; later expanders leaned CD4+.

This clonotype was counted only a few times. Its antigen remains unidentified. The CDR3 has 11 amino acids. Trimming removed 5 bases at V and 5 bases at J, with 6 bases between. Per germline, CDR1 SGHTA and CDR2 FQGNSA. TCRdb fed the 5' RACE reads into MiXCR, producing one record per CDR3 protein. The sample consists of fewer than 200,000 distinct CDR3 sequences, approximately 18% of them appearing once. The clonotype originates from a man younger than 35 who had mild COVID-19 (a few samples of this study predate the infection). Cell type and time point are not known. This chain connects TRBV7-2 to TRBJ2-5; no firm D call. Material: PBMCs or a T cell subset sorted from them (not recorded which). The CDR3 DNA reads as TGTGCCAGCAGCAATAGGGAGACCCAGTACTTC. Residues: CASSNRETQYF.